This T cell receptor (beta chain) was sequenced for a study of blood T cell repertoires in COVID-19. As processed by the authors: Reference gene primer amplification in the assay estimated nucleated cell counts. The table came from immunoSEQ multiplex PCR; TCRdb's copy has only in-frame clones and leaves some out. V and J calls and clone size follow that table, whereas D and trimming were derived from the DNA. The table shows about 51,000 clones, with under 95% occurring only once. CDR1 SGDLS and CDR2 YYNGEE come from the germline V gene. This CDR3 spans 15 amino acids. V shed 0 bases, J shed 3 bases, and the junction held 6 bases outside the gene matches.

The rearrangement uses TRBV9 and TRBJ2-7; 7 nucleotides agree with TRBD1. The clonotype was recovered from a man in his fifties or sixties with acute or convalescent COVID-19. Material for sequencing was peripheral blood. CDR3 in DNA: TGTGCCAGCAGCGTAGGTTCCGGGACAGACTACGAGCAGTACTTC. Translating gives CASSVGSGTDYEQYF.